This T cell receptor beta chain was sequenced in a study of blood T cells in healthy people across ages. Germline CDR1 MNHNS, CDR2 SASEGT. V shed 5 bases and J 3 bases; nucleotides not matched to a gene: 2. This CDR3 is 14 amino acids long. Primed by a sample-barcoded 5' primer and a J-beta primer mix, a second PCR proceeded for 7 to 11 cycles. Samples each returned at least 3 million CDR3-containing paired-end reads. MiXCR, run by TCRdb on the 5' RACE reads, gives a single entry per CDR3 protein. This sample has 550,000 to 650,000 distinct CDR3 sequences, with roughly a quarter found just once. These same records also appear under a second study, on T cells of mothers and their children. In that study: The donors comprised roughly 6 children and their three healthy Caucasian mothers. Related pairs of mothers and children showed slightly higher, non-significant overlap versus unrelated pairs.

Material for sequencing was blood. The chain combines TRBV6-1 with TRBJ1-2; TRBD1 agrees at 11 bases. The clonotype was recovered from a boy between 2 and 10 years old in good health. DNA of the CDR3: TGTGCCAGCAGTAGGACAGGGGGCTACTATGGCTACACCTTC. Translating it yields CASSRTGGYYGYTF.